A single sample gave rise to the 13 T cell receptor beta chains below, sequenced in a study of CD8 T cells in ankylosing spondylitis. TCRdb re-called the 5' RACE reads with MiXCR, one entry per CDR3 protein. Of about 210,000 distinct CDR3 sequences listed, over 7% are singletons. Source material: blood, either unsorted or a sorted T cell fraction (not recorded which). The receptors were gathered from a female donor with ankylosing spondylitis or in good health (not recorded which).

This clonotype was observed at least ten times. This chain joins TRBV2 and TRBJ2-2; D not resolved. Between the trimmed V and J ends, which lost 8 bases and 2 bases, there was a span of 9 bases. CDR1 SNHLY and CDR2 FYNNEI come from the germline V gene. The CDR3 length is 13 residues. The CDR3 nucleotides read TGTGCCAGCGGCTTACTCAACACCGGGGAGCTGTTTTTT. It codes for CASGLLNTGELFF.

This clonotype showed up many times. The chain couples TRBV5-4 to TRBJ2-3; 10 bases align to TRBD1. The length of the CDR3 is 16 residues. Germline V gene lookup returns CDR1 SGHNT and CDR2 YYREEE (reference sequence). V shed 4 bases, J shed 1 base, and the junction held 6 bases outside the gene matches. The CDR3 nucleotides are TGTGCCAGCAGCCTCCCGACAGGGGGCCGCACAGATACGCAGTATTTT. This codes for CASSLPTGGRTDTQYF.

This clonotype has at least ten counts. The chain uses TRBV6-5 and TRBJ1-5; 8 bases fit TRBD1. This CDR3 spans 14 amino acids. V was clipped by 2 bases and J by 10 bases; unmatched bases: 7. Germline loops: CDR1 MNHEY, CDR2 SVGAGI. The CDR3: CASSYRTGQVPQHF. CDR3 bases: TGTGCCAGCAGTTACCGGACAGGGCAGGTACCCCAGCATTTT.

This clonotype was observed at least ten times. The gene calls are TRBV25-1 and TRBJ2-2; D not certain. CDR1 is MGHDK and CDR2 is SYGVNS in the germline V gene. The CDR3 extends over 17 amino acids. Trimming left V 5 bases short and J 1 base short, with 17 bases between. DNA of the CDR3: TGTGCCAGCAGTACTCACGGTATAGCAGGGAACACCGGGGAGCTGTTTTTT. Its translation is CASSTHGIAGNTGELFF.

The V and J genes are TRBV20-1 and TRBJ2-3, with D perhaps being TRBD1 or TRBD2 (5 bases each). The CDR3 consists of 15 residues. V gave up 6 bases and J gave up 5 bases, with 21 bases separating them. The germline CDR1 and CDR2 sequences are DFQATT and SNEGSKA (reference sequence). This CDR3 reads CSANLRGHGGDTQYF. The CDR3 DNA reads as TGCAGTGCCAATTTGCGCGGGCATGGGGGAGATACGCAGTATTTT.

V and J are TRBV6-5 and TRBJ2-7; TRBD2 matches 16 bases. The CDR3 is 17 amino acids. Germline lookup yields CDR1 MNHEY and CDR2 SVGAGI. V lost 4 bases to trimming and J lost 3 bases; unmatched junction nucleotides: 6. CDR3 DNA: TGTGCCAGCAGTTCGGGACTAGCGGGAGGGCAAAGCTACGAGCAGTACTTC. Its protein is CASSSGLAGGQSYEQYF.

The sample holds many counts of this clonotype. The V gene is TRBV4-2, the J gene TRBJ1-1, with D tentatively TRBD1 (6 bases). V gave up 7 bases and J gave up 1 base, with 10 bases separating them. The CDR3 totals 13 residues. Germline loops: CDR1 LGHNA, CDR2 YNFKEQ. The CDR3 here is CASIGQTNTEAFF. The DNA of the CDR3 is TGTGCCAGCATTGGACAGACGAACACTGAAGCTTTCTTT.

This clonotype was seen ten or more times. CDR3 in amino acids: CASTPAASSYNEQFF. CDR3 coding DNA: TGTGCCAGCACCCCTGCGGCCAGCTCCTACAATGAGCAGTTCTTC. The chain combines TRBV12-3 or TRBV12-4 with TRBJ2-1; D unresolved. V was cut by 7 bases and J by 0 bases, with 13 bases left in between. The CDR3 runs to 15 residues.

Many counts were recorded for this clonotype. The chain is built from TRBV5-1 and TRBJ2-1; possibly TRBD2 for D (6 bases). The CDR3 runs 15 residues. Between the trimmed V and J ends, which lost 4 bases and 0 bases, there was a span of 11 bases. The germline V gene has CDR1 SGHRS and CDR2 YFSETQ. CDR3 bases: TGCGCCAGCAGCCCTCCCGGGAGCTCCTACAATGAGCAGTTCTTC. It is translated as CASSPPGSSYNEQFF.

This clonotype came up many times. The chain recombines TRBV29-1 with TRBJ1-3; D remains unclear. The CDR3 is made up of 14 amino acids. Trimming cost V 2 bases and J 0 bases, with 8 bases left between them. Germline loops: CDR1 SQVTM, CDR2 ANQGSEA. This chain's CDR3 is CSVEHPSSGNTIYF. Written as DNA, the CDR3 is TGCAGCGTTGAACACCCCAGCTCTGGAAACACCATATATTTT.

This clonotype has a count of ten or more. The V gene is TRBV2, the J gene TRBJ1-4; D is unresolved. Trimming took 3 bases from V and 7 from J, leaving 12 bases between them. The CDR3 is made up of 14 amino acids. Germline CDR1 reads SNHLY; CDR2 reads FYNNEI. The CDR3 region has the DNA TGTGCCAGCAGTGATTTAGGACCGAGTGAAAAACTGTTTTTT. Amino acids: CASSDLGPSEKLFF.

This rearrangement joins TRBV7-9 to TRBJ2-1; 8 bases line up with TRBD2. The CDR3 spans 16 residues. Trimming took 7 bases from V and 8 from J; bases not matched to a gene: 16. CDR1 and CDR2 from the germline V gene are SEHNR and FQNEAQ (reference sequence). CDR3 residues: CASTFTPGLVGHEQFF. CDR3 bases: TGTGCCAGCACCTTCACCCCGGGACTAGTAGGGCATGAGCAGTTCTTC.

In nucleotides, the CDR3 is TGTGCCAGCAGTTCCCCGGACCGAGGGACTCGGGAGACCCAGTACTTC. It translates to CASSSPDRGTRETQYF. The chain links TRBV12-3 or TRBV12-4 to TRBJ2-5; tentative D call: TRBD2 (6 bases). This CDR3 is 16 amino acids long. Trimming left V 4 bases short and J 5 bases short, with 20 bases between.